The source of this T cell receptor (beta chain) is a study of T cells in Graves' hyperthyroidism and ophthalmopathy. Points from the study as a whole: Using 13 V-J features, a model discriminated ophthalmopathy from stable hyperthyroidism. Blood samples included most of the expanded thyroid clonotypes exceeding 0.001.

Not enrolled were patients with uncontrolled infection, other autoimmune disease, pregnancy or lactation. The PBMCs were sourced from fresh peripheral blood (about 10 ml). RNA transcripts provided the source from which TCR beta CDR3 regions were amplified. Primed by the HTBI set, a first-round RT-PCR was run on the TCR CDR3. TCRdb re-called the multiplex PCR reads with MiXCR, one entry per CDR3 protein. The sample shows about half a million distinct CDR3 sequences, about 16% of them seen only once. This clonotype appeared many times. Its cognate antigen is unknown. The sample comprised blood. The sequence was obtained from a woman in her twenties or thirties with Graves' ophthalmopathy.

CDR3: CASSQEGVRYNEQFF. In nucleotides, the CDR3 is TGTGCCAGCAGCCAAGAGGGAGTCAGGTACAATGAGCAGTTCTTC. The chain is built from TRBV3-1 and TRBJ2-1; a weak D match, TRBD2 (5 bases). Trimming left V 0 bases short and J 4 bases short, with 10 bases between. This CDR3 is 15 amino acids long. Germline CDR1 reads LGHDT; CDR2 reads YNNKEL (reference sequence).